This T cell receptor beta chain is drawn from a study of neurological immune-mediated disorders. This clonotype came up many times. cDNA was made by 5'RACE with 10-nucleotide random UMIs. TCRdb recomputed calls from the 5' RACE reads with MiXCR, one row per CDR3 protein. The data show about 36,000 distinct CDR3 sequences, with under 13% seen just once and approximately 7% held by the top ten. Input material: PBMCs. The TCR sequence derives from a woman in her twenties or thirties with HTLV-1-associated myelopathy (HAM/TSP).

This chain's CDR3 is CASSTQVSNQPQHF. DNA for the CDR3: TGTGCCAGCAGCACGCAGGTTAGCAATCAGCCCCAGCATTTT. V usage is TRBV7-2 and J usage is TRBJ1-5; D unclear. Per the germline V gene, CDR1 is SGHTA and CDR2 is FQGNSA. This CDR3 is 14 amino acids long. V shed 5 bases and J shed 0 bases, with 8 bases lying between them. The whole variable domain, remainder taken from reference TRBV7-2 and TRBJ1-5, is GAGVSQSPSNKVTEKGKDVELRCDPISGHTALYWYRQSLGQGLEFLIYFQGNSAPDKSGLPSDRFSAERTGGSVSTLTIQRTQQEDSAVYLCASSTQVSNQPQHFGDGTRLSIL.